The 9 T cell receptor beta chains in this list originate from one sample, sequenced in a study of blood T cells in healthy people across ages. Combining a sample-barcoded 5' primer with a J-beta primer mix, a second PCR ran for roughly 6 to 11 cycles. TCRdb fed the 5' RACE reads into MiXCR, producing one record per CDR3 protein. The sample gives about 570,000 distinct CDR3 sequences, about 27% of which show up once; 3.6% is in the top ten. This same sample was also part of a study on T cells of mothers and their children.

The sequenced sample consisted of blood. The receptor source for this set is a boy aged 2-15 years in good health.

This chain links TRBV20-1 with TRBJ1-3, with a weak D call TRBD1 (5 bases). Trimming stripped 5 bases from V and 8 bases from J, with 16 bases between. The CDR3 contains 13 residues. CDR1 is DFQATT and CDR2 is SNEGSKA in the germline V gene (reference sequence). The CDR3 nucleotides are TGCAGTGCTTTATCCGGGGGAGAGGACACCATATATTTT. Amino acid sequence: CSALSGGEDTIYF.

At least ten counts were recorded for this clonotype. V gene TRBV6-6 combines with J gene TRBJ1-2; D gene ambiguous. The CDR3 runs 13 residues. Germline V gene data show CDR1 as MNHNY and CDR2 as SVGAGI (reference sequence). Trimming took 7 bases from V and 4 from J, leaving 13 bases between them. The CDR3: CASKELLGYGYTF. The CDR3 coding sequence is TGTGCCAGCAAGGAACTATTAGGCTATGGCTACACCTTC.

V is TRBV7-2 and J is TRBJ2-7, with 10 bases matching TRBD2. Trimming at V came to 5 bases and at J to 9 bases, leaving 7 bases not matched to a gene. CDR3 length: 13 amino acids. The germline V gene has CDR1 SGHTA and CDR2 FQGNSA. The CDR3 region has the DNA TGTGCCAGCAGCCCGAGCGGGAGGGTGGGGCAGTACTTC. This gives the protein CASSPSGRVGQYF.

The chain uses TRBV7-9 and TRBJ2-5; the D call may be TRBD1 or TRBD2 (6 bases each). The J call may be wrong; the DNA end is better matched by TRBJ2-7. Germline CDR1 reads SEHNR; CDR2 reads FQNEAQ (reference sequence). CDR3 length equals 16 residues. The CDR3, as DNA: TGTGCCAGCAGCTCACGTAGCGGAGGGGGGCTCTACGAGCAGTACTTC. Its translation: CASSSRSGGGLYEQYF.

The table lists this clonotype with a few counts. Here the CDR3 reads CSAREGPTAQETQYF. CDR3 nucleotides: TGCAGTGCTAGAGAGGGCCCTACGGCGCAAGAGACCCAGTACTTC. V usage is TRBV20-1 and J usage is TRBJ2-5; the D is unclear. Germline CDR1 is DFQATT and CDR2 is SNEGSKA (reference sequence). CDR3 length: 15 amino acids. V lost 0 bases, J lost 2 bases, and 13 bases lay in between.

This chain joins TRBV10-3 and TRBJ2-1, with D unclear. This CDR3 region has 17 residues. Germline-derived CDR1 and CDR2 are ENHRY and SYGVKD. V lost 4 bases and J 0 bases, leaving 16 bases between the germline ends. The CDR3 coding sequence is TGTGCCATCAGTGCGTACCCTAGTCCTAGCTCCTACAATGAGCAGTTCTTC. It encodes CAISAYPSPSSYNEQFF.

This clonotype was seen only a few times. The chain couples TRBV20-1 to TRBJ1-2; perhaps TRBD1 as D (5 bases). Between the trimmed V and J ends, which lost 6 bases and 4 bases, there was a span of 21 bases. Germline V lookup: CDR1 DFQATT, CDR2 SNEGSKA (reference sequence). CDR3 length: 15 residues. Here the CDR3 reads CSALDPGRIFYGYTF. In DNA form, the CDR3 reads TGCAGTGCCCTTGATCCGGGACGGATATTCTATGGCTACACCTTC.

The chain joins TRBV10-1 to TRBJ2-5; the D is unclear. This CDR3 region has 15 residues. Between the trimmed V and J ends, which lost 6 bases and 11 bases, there was a span of 25 bases. Per germline, CDR1 WNHNN and CDR2 SYGVQD (reference sequence). DNA of the CDR3: TGCGCCAGCAGCGCTGGGCTGCTGTCCCCTAGAGAGCAGTACTTC. This sequence encodes CASSAGLLSPREQYF.

The rearrangement joins TRBV14 to TRBJ1-2; D is unclear. The germline V gene has CDR1 SGHDN and CDR2 FVKESK. The CDR3 has 14 residues. Trimming took 4 bases from V and 5 from J, leaving 14 bases between them. The CDR3 sequence: CASSRSRRSYGYTF. The CDR3 region has the DNA TGTGCCAGCAGCCGGTCGCGCAGGAGTTATGGCTACACCTTC.